The clone carrying this T cell receptor (beta chain) has ten or more counts. The antigen is not known. The data originate from a study of early T cells in non-severe SARS-CoV-2 infection. Overall study context: Whole-blood bulk RNA, unsorted, was sequenced, and chains were unpaired. Study-wide results and limits: Reliance on VDJdb matching favored anti-spike CD8 responses; private and CD4 specificities were missed.

MiXCR, applied by TCRdb to the 5' RACE reads, yields one record per CDR3 protein. The data hold tens of thousands of distinct CDR3 sequences, with 8% to 9% observed a single time. Trimming left V 1 base short and J 4 bases short, with 5 bases between. This CDR3 is 13 amino acids long. Germline-derived CDR1 and CDR2 are SGHTA and FQGNSA. The chain carries TRBV7-2 and TRBJ2-1; D call uncertain. Sequenced sample: whole blood. The sequence was obtained from an adult who was a healthcare worker with PCR-confirmed SARS-CoV-2 infection or an uninfected control (not recorded which). The chain's CDR3 is CASSLDGYNEQFF. As DNA, the CDR3 is TGTGCCAGCAGCTTAGACGGATACAATGAGCAGTTCTTC. Full variable domain (outside the CDR3, taken from reference TRBV7-2 and TRBJ2-1): GAGVSQSPSNKVTEKGKDVELRCDPISGHTALYWYRQSLGQGLEFLIYFQGNSAPDKSGLPSDRFSAERTGGSVSTLTIQRTQQEDSAVYLCASSLDGYNEQFFGPGTRLTVL.